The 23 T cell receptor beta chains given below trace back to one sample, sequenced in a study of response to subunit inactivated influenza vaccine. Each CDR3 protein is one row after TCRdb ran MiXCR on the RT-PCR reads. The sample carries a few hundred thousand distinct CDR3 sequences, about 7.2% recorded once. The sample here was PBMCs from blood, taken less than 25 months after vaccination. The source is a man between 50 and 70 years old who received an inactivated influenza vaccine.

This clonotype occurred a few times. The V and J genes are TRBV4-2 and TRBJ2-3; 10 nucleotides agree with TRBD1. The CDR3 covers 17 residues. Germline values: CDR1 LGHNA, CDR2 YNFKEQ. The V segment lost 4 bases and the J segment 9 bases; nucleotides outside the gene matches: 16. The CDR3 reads CASSRDPRDRGSGTQYF. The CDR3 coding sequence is TGTGCCAGCAGCCGAGACCCCCGGGACAGGGGTTCGGGGACGCAGTATTTT.

The CDR3 reads CASSWDGVSSYEQYF. DNA of the CDR3: TGTGCCAGCAGCTGGGACGGTGTCAGCTCCTACGAGCAGTACTTC. The genes are TRBV7-2 and TRBJ2-7, with D perhaps being TRBD1 or TRBD2 (5 bases each). Per germline, CDR1 SGHTA and CDR2 FQGNSA. The CDR3 extends over 15 amino acids. V was shortened by 4 bases and J by 0 bases, with 13 bases between the two germline ends.

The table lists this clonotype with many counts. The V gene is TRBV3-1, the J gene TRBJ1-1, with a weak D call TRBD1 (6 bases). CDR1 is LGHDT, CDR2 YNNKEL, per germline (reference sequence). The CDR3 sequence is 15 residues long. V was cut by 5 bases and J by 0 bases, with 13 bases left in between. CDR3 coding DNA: TGTGCCAGCAGCGTGGACAGCAACATGAACACTGAAGCTTTCTTT. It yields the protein CASSVDSNMNTEAFF.

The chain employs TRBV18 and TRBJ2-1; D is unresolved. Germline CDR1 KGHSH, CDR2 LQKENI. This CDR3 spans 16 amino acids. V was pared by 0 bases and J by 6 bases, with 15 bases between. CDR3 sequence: CASSPPAVGYGNEQFF. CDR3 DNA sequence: TGTGCCAGCTCACCACCTGCGGTCGGTTATGGCAATGAGCAGTTCTTC. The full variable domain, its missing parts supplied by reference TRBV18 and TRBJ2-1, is NAGVMQNPRHLVRRRGQEARLRCSPMKGHSHVYWYRQLPEEGLKFMVYLQKENIIDESGMPKERFSAEFPKEGPSILRIQQVVRGDSAAYFCASSPPAVGYGNEQFFGPGTRLTVL.

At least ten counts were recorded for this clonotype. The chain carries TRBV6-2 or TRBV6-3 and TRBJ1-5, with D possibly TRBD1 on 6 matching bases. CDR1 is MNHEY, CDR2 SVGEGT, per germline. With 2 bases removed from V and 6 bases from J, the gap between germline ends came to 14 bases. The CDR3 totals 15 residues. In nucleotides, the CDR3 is TGTGCCAGCAGTTACGGCAGGGGACCCACTCAGCCCCAGCATTTT. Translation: CASSYGRGPTQPQHF.

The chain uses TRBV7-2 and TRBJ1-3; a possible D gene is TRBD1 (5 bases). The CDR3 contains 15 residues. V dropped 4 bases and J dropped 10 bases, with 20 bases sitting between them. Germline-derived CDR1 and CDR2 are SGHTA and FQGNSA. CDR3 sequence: CASSSFGASGLTIYF. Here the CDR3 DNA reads TGTGCCAGCAGCTCTTTTGGGGCGTCGGGGTTAACCATATATTTT.

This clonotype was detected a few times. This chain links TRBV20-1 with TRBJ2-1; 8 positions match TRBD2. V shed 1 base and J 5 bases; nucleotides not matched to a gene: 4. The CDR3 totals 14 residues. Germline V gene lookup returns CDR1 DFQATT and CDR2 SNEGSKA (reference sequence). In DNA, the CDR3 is TGCAGTGCTAGAGTCCAGCGGGAGAACAATGAGCAGTTCTTC. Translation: CSARVQRENNEQFF.

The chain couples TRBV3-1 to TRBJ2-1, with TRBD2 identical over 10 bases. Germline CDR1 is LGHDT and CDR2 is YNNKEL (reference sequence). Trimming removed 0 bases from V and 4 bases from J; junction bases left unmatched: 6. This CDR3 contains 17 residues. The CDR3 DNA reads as TGTGCCAGCAGCCAAGATCTACTAGCGGGATCATACAATGAGCAGTTCTTC. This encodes CASSQDLLAGSYNEQFF.

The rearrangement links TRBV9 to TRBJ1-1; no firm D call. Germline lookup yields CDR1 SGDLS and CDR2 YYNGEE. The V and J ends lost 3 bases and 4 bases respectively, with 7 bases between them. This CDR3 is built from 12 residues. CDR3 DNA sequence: TGTGCCAGCAGCGCGCTGGCCACTGAAGCTTTCTTT. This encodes CASSALATEAFF.

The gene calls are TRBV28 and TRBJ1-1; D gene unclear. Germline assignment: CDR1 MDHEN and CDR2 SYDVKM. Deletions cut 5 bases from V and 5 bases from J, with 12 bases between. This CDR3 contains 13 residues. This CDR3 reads CASSPPRGTEAFF. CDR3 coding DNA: TGTGCCAGCAGTCCGCCCCGGGGAACTGAAGCTTTCTTT.

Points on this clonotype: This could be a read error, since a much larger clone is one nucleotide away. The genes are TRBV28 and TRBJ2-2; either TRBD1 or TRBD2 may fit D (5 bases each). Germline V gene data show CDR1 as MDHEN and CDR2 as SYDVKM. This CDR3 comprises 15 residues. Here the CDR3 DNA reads TGTGCCAGCAGTTTAGGACATCACAACACCGGGGTGCTGTTTTTT. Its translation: CASSLGHHNTGVLFF.

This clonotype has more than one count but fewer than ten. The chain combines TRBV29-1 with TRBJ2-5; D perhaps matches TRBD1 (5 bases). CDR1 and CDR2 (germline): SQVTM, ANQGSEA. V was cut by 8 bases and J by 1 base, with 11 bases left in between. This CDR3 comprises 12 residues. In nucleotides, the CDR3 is TGCAGCTCAAGACAGACCCAAGAGACCCAGTACTTC. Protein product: CSSRQTQETQYF.

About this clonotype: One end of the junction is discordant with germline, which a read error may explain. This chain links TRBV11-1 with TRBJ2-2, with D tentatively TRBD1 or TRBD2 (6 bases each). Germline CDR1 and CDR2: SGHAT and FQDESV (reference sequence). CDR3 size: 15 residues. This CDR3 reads CARSSGAAATGELFF. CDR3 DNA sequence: TGTGCCAGGAGCTCGGGGGCTGCGGCCACCGGGGAGCTGTTTTTT.

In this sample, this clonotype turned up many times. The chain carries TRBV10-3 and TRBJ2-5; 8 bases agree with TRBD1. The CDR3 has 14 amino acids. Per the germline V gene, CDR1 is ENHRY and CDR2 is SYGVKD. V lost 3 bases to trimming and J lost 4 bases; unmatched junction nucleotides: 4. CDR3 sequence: CAISDRGRGETQYF. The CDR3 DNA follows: TGTGCCATCAGTGACAGGGGGCGCGGAGAGACCCAGTACTTC.

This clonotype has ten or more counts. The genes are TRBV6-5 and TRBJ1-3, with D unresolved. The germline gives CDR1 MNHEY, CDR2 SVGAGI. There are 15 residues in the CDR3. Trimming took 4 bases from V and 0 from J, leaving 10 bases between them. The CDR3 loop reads CASSSGGNSGNTIYF. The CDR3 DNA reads TGTGCCAGCAGTTCGGGCGGCAACTCTGGAAACACCATATATTTT.

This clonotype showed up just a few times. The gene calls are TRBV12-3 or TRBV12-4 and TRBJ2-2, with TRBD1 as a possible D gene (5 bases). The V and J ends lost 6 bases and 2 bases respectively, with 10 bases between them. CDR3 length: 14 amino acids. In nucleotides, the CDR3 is TGTGCCAGCAGAACCAGGGAAAACACCGGGGAGCTGTTTTTT. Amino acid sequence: CASRTRENTGELFF.

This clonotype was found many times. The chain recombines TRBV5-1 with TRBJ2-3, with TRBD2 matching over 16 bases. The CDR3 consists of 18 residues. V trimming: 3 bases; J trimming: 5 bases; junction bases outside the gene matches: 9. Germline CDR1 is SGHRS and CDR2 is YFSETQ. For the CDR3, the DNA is TGCGCCAGCAGCTCCGGGACTAGCGGGGGGGCCGGACGAGATACGCAGTATTTT. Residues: CASSSGTSGGAGRDTQYF.

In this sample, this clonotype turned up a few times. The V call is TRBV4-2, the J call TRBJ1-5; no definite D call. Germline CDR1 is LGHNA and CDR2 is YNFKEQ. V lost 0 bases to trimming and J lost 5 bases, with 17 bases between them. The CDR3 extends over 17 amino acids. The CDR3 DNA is TGTGCCAGCAGCCAAGAGCGGAAGGGCGCAGGCGATCAGCCCCAGCATTTT. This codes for CASSQERKGAGDQPQHF.

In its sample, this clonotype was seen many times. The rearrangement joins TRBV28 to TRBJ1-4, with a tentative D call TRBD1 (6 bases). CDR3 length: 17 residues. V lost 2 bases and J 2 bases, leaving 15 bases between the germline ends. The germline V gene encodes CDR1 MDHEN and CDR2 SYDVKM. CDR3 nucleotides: TGTGCCAGCAGTTTAGAGTTCCCGGGGGCGACTAATGAAAAACTGTTTTTT. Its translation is CASSLEFPGATNEKLFF.

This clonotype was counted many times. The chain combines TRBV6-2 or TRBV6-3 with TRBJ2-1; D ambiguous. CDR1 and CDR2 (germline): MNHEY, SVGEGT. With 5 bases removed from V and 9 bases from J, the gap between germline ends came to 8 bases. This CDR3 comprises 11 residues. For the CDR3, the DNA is TGTGCCAGCAGTCCCTTGTTTGAGCAGTTCTTC. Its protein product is CASSPLFEQFF.

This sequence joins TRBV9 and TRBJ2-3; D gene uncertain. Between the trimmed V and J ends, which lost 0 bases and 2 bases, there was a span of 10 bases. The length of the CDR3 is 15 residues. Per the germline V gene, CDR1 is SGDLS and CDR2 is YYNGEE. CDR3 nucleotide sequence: TGTGCCAGCAGCGTAGCGGGCCATCCCACAGATACGCAGTATTTT. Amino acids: CASSVAGHPTDTQYF.

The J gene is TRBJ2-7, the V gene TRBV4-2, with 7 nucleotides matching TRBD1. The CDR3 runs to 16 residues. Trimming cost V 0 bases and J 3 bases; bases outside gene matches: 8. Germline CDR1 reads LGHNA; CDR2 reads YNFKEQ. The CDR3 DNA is TGTGCCAGCAGCCAAGATTACCCGACAGGGAACTACGAGCAGTACTTC. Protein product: CASSQDYPTGNYEQYF.

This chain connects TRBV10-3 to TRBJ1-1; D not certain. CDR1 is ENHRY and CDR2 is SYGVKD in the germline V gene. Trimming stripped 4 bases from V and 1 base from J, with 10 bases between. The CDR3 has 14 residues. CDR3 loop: CAISGQVANTEAFF. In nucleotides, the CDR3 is TGTGCCATCAGTGGTCAGGTAGCGAACACTGAAGCTTTCTTT.